These 13 T cell receptor beta chains were all obtained from the same sample, sequenced in a study of blood T cell repertoires in COVID-19. TCRdb's table, derived via immunoSEQ multiplex PCR, lists solely in-frame clones and lacks some. The data show some 270,000 clones, under 85% seen once. Source material: peripheral blood. Source of these receptors: a human donor with COVID-19, enrolled during active disease. The donor label of this sample is uncertain.

Worth noting for this clone: The sample holds other DNA sequences that translate to the same CDR3. The rearrangement uses TRBV6-5 and TRBJ1-3; TRBD1 matches 7 bases. V shed 6 bases and J 4 bases; nucleotides not matched to a gene: 3. Germline CDR1 MNHEY, CDR2 SVGAGI. CDR3 length: 13 amino acids. The CDR3 DNA reads TGTGCCAGCAGGACAGGGCCAGGAAACACCATATATTTT. It encodes CASRTGPGNTIYF.

The table lists this clone with a few counts. J is TRBJ1-6 and V is TRBV2, with D uncertain. The V end was cut by 7 bases, the J end by 6 bases, with 10 bases between. The CDR3 covers 13 residues. Germline V lookup: CDR1 SNHLY, CDR2 FYNNEI. CDR3 region: CASTGLFNSPLHF. CDR3 nucleotides: TGTGCCAGCACAGGACTTTTTAATTCACCCCTCCACTTT.

The V gene is TRBV28, the J gene TRBJ1-5; D remains ambiguous. The V gene's germline CDR1 is MDHEN and CDR2 SYDVKM. V lost 2 bases, J lost 4 bases, and 12 bases lay in between. The CDR3 contains 15 residues. The CDR3 DNA follows: TGTGCCAGCAGTTTAGTAGGGCAGCGGAATCAGCCCCAGCATTTT. As protein: CASSLVGQRNQPQHF.

The chain uses TRBV20-1 and TRBJ2-5, with D possibly being TRBD2 (6 bases). Trimming left V 3 bases short and J 4 bases short, with 18 bases between. The CDR3 loop spans 15 amino acids. In germline, CDR1 is DFQATT, CDR2 SNEGSKA (reference sequence). The CDR3 DNA is TGCAGTGCTAGTCTTCCGGGAGAGCAGGCAGAGACCCAGTACTTC. Protein sequence: CSASLPGEQAETQYF.

This chain connects TRBV20-1 to TRBJ1-1; D call uncertain. Germline CDR1 and CDR2: DFQATT and SNEGSKA (reference sequence). This CDR3 comprises 13 residues. Trimming removed 3 bases at V and 5 bases at J, with 13 bases between. CDR3 residues: CSASGRGGTEAFF. The CDR3 DNA is TGCAGTGCTAGTGGGCGGGGAGGGACTGAAGCTTTCTTT.

The rearrangement uses TRBV30 and TRBJ1-2; 8 bases are shared with TRBD1. Germline-derived CDR1 and CDR2 are GTSNPN and SVGIG (reference sequence). V shed 1 base and J 8 bases; nucleotides not matched to a gene: 12. This CDR3 spans 15 amino acids. CDR3 amino acids: CAWSARDRRVEGYTF. The CDR3 DNA sequence: TGTGCCTGGAGTGCCCGGGACAGGCGGGTCGAGGGCTACACCTTC.

This clone was picked up a small number of times. The rearrangement links TRBV11-3 to TRBJ2-1, with D hard to call. V lost 1 base to trimming and J lost 3 bases, with 4 bases between them. The CDR3 totals 13 residues. Germline V gene sequence: CDR1 SGHNT, CDR2 YENEEA. The CDR3: CASSLVRYNEQFF. In nucleotides, the CDR3 is TGTGCCAGCAGCTTAGTGCGCTACAATGAGCAGTTCTTC.

The chain joins TRBV15 to TRBJ2-5; D not resolved. CDR3 size: 12 residues. Germline loops: CDR1 LNHNV, CDR2 YYDKDF (reference sequence). Trimming removed 8 bases at V and 2 bases at J, with 9 bases between. The CDR3 nucleotides read TGTGCCACCCCGCGGATTCAAGAGACCCAGTACTTC. It codes for CATPRIQETQYF.

J is TRBJ2-7 and V is TRBV19; D gene unclear. V was cut by 6 bases and J by 7 bases, with 13 bases left in between. Germline V CDR1 and CDR2: LNHDA, SQIVND (reference sequence). This CDR3 has 12 residues. CDR3 bases: TGTGCCAGTAGCGATAGTCCTGGTGAGCAGTACTTC. Amino acids: CASSDSPGEQYF.

The V call is TRBV13, the J call TRBJ1-4; D might be TRBD1 (5 bases). Between the trimmed V and J ends, which lost 0 bases and 8 bases, there was a span of 13 bases. The CDR3 extends over 15 amino acids. Germline CDR1 and CDR2: PRHDT and FYEKMQ (reference sequence). CDR3 in DNA: TGTGCCAGCAGCTTAGGGGGGCCGGGAGGGGAAAAACTGTTTTTT. Its protein product is CASSLGGPGGEKLFF.

This chain connects TRBV10-3 to TRBJ1-4, with a possible D match to TRBD1 (5 bases). This CDR3 is built from 15 residues. Trimming took 2 bases from V and 8 from J, leaving 15 bases between them. The germline gives CDR1 ENHRY, CDR2 SYGVKD. The CDR3 loop is CAISEAGRVGEKLFF. Written as DNA, the CDR3 is TGTGCCATCAGTGAGGCGGGACGGGTTGGAGAAAAACTGTTTTTT.

The chain couples TRBV9 to TRBJ2-3, with a tentative D call TRBD1 (6 bases). The CDR3 spans 14 residues. Trimming took 0 bases from V and 3 from J, leaving 8 bases between them. Germline loops: CDR1 SGDLS, CDR2 YYNGEE. This CDR3 reads CASSVAQGTDTQYF. For the CDR3, the DNA is TGTGCCAGCAGCGTAGCACAGGGAACAGATACGCAGTATTTT.

The chain is built from TRBV28 and TRBJ2-5, with 16 positions matching TRBD2. Germline V CDR1 and CDR2: MDHEN, SYDVKM. The CDR3 contains 16 residues. Losses at the gene ends were 7 bases for V and 5 bases for J; bases not matched to a gene: 7. CDR3 sequence (DNA): TGTGCCAGCACCCCGGGACTAGCGGGAGGGAGTGAGACCCAGTACTTC. This gives the protein CASTPGLAGGSETQYF.